The 6 T cell receptor beta chains in this list originate from one sample, sequenced in a study of T-cell reconstitution after alpha-beta-depleted transplantation in children. Using unique molecular identifiers, the investigators prepared the TCRbeta library. TCRdb redid the calling of the PCR reads with MiXCR, one entry per CDR3 protein. The table lists over 45,000 distinct CDR3 sequences, 5.5% to 7.5% of them singletons. The input for sequencing was PBMCs, mostly from graft donor cells, taken 60 days after TCRalphabeta/CD19-depleted stem cell transplant. These receptors originate from a female patient aged 2-15 years who had a stem cell transplant for aplastic anemia, so the T cells may come from the graft donor.

This clonotype was observed many times. The chain links TRBV6-5 to TRBJ2-6; D is unresolved. Per germline, CDR1 MNHEY and CDR2 SVGAGI. This CDR3 spans 15 amino acids. V lost 7 bases and J lost 0, with 10 bases in between. CDR3 coding DNA: TGTGCCAGCACCTCCGGTGTCTCTGGGGCCAACGTCCTGACTTTC. Translating gives CASTSGVSGANVLTF.

This clonotype came up many times. The J gene is TRBJ2-7, the V gene TRBV10-1; the match to TRBD1 covers 7 bases. Germline CDR1 WNHNN, CDR2 SYGVQD (reference sequence). This CDR3 spans 12 amino acids. With 4 bases clipped from V and 6 bases from J, the junction kept 3 bases outside the gene matches. The CDR3 reads CASSANRGEQYF. The DNA of the CDR3 is TGCGCCAGCAGTGCAAACAGGGGCGAGCAGTACTTC.

This chain uses TRBV15 with TRBJ2-5; D is undetermined. The germline gives CDR1 LNHNV, CDR2 YYDKDF (reference sequence). V was clipped by 0 bases and J by 4 bases, with 12 bases between them. The CDR3 is 15 residues long. The CDR3 loop is CATSRDRGSLETQYF. DNA for the CDR3: TGTGCCACCAGCAGAGATCGTGGCAGCCTAGAGACCCAGTACTTC.

This clonotype was recorded many times. V usage is TRBV2 and J usage is TRBJ2-7, with D unresolved. CDR1 and CDR2 (germline): SNHLY, FYNNEI. V shed 7 bases and J shed 2 bases, with 12 bases lying between them. The CDR3 is 13 residues long. The CDR3 region is CASMELVTYEQYF. Written as DNA, the CDR3 is TGTGCCAGCATGGAATTAGTGACCTACGAGCAGTACTTC.

The table lists this clonotype with many counts. The chain joins TRBV29-1 to TRBJ1-3; 8 nucleotides match TRBD1. With V trimmed by 5 bases and J by 1 base, 1 base remained unmatched. CDR1 is SQVTM, CDR2 ANQGSEA, per germline. The CDR3 consists of 13 residues. DNA of the CDR3: TGCAGCGTTCAGGGGGCATCTGGAAACACCATATATTTT. Encoded protein: CSVQGASGNTIYF.

V and J are TRBV2 and TRBJ2-2; D is possibly TRBD1 or TRBD2 (5 bases each). The V gene lost 8 bases and the J gene lost 4 bases, with 14 bases spanning the gap. The CDR3 has 14 residues. Germline V gives CDR1 SNHLY, CDR2 FYNNEI. The CDR3 region is CASVRGQTTGELFF. The DNA of the CDR3 is TGTGCCAGCGTGAGGGGCCAGACCACCGGGGAGCTGTTTTTT.